These 27 T cell receptor beta chains were all obtained from the same sample, sequenced in a study of lymphopenia after photon versus proton radiotherapy (dated by TCRdb to about 2019). The library came from the immunoSEQ multiplex PCR assay. The table comes from immuneACCESS by way of TCRdb, which keeps in-frame sequences with V and J called. Part of the clones is missing from these tables; in studies checked, under half for an unresolved V gene and the rest for unknown reasons. The sample contains 160,000 or so clones, about 85% of them found a single time. Approximately 4.8% of the sample comes from the top ten. The source material was peripheral blood, sampled from a patient treated with photon-based radiotherapy. Receptor source: a man aged 50 or older with gastric cancer.

The chain employs TRBV4-2 and TRBJ2-7; 8 bases align to TRBD1. The CDR3 extends over 19 amino acids. Germline V CDR1 and CDR2: LGHNA, YNFKEQ. V lost 5 bases and J lost 4; bases outside the gene matches: 22. CDR3 sequence: CASSEVGILRRTGRYEQYF. The CDR3 DNA is TGTGCCAGCAGCGAAGTCGGGATTTTGCGGAGGACAGGGCGTTACGAGCAGTACTTC.

This clone was seen only once. V gene TRBV9 combines with J gene TRBJ1-3; TRBD1 agrees at 8 bases. Germline lookup yields CDR1 SGDLS and CDR2 YYNGEE. This CDR3 comprises 15 residues. V shed 4 bases and J 0 bases; nucleotides not matched to a gene: 3. CDR3: CASSFTGGSGNTIYF. The CDR3 DNA follows: TGTGCCAGCAGCTTTACAGGGGGCTCTGGAAACACCATATATTTT.

This chain joins TRBV5-1 and TRBJ2-1; 11 positions match TRBD2. CDR1 and CDR2 from the germline V gene are SGHRS and YFSETQ. V trimming: 3 bases; J trimming: 4 bases; junction bases outside the gene matches: 9. The CDR3 is made up of 17 amino acids. The CDR3 nucleotides read TGCGCCAGCAGCTCCTCTAGCGGGAGGAGCCTTTACAATGAGCAGTTCTTC. It codes for CASSSSSGRSLYNEQFF.

The V gene is TRBV5-6, the J gene TRBJ2-2, with TRBD1 identical over 10 bases. This CDR3 spans 14 amino acids. The germline V gene encodes CDR1 SGHDT and CDR2 YYEEEE. After removal of 4 bases from V and 9 bases from J, the junction contained 6 bases not matched to a gene. The CDR3 DNA reads TGTGCCAGCAGCCTGACGGGACAGGGGAGGGAGCTGTTTTTT. Amino acid sequence: CASSLTGQGRELFF.

The CDR3 sequence: CASSFLGFNGIWSNQPQHF. The CDR3 DNA reads as TGCGCCAGCAGCTTTTTAGGGTTTAACGGTATTTGGAGCAATCAGCCCCAGCATTTT. The chain joins TRBV5-1 to TRBJ1-5; D remains ambiguous. Per germline, CDR1 SGHRS and CDR2 YFSETQ. V was clipped by 2 bases and J by 1 base, with 22 bases between them. The CDR3 is made up of 19 amino acids. Full variable domain (remainder filled in from reference TRBV5-1 and TRBJ1-5): KAGVTQTPRYLIKTRGQQVTLSCSPISGHRSVSWYQQTPGQGLQFLFEYFSETQRNKGNFPGRFSGRQFSNSRSEMNVSTLELGDSALYLCASSFLGFNGIWSNQPQHFGDGTRLSIL.

The chain links TRBV11-2 to TRBJ2-7, with D possibly being TRBD1 (5 bases). Trimming left V 6 bases short and J 6 bases short, with 15 bases between. This CDR3 has 13 residues. The germline CDR1 and CDR2 sequences are SGHAT and FQNNGV. In DNA, the CDR3 is TGTGCCAGCAGTCTCCTCAGGGAAACCGAGCAGTACTTC. Protein sequence: CASSLLRETEQYF.

The chain carries TRBV18 and TRBJ2-7, with D maybe TRBD1 (5 bases). The CDR3 has 14 amino acids. Trimming removed 2 bases from V and 5 bases from J, with 13 bases in between. From germline, CDR1 is KGHSH and CDR2 LQKENI. CDR3 amino acids: CASSPGRQLDEQYF. In nucleotides, the CDR3 is TGTGCCAGCTCACCAGGGCGACAGTTGGACGAGCAGTACTTC.

The chain combines TRBV7-9 with TRBJ1-1; D remains ambiguous. Trimming stripped 4 bases from V and 1 base from J, with 7 bases between. The CDR3 totals 13 residues. Looked up from germline, CDR1 is SEHNR and CDR2 is FQNEAQ (reference sequence). The CDR3 DNA follows: TGTGCCAGCAGCTATGAAACGAACACTGAAGCTTTCTTT. Its translation is CASSYETNTEAFF.

The rearrangement joins TRBV7-9 to TRBJ2-7; 7 nucleotides align to TRBD1. The J segment lost 6 bases and the V segment lost 2 bases, leaving 4 bases of the junction unmatched. The germline CDR1 and CDR2 sequences are SEHNR and FQNEAQ (reference sequence). The CDR3 contains 13 residues. The CDR3 is CASSLLDRVEQYF. The CDR3 coding sequence is TGTGCCAGCAGCTTATTAGACAGGGTCGAGCAGTACTTC.

The chain carries TRBV4-3 and TRBJ2-7; D call uncertain. This CDR3 region has 16 residues. V lost 0 bases, J lost 2 bases, and 14 bases lay in between. The V gene's germline CDR1 is LGHNA and CDR2 YSLEER. As DNA, the CDR3 is TGCGCCAGCAGCCAAGAATTGGACGTCCGCACCTACGAGCAGTACTTC. Encoded protein: CASSQELDVRTYEQYF.

The chain's CDR3 is CASSVQGGLAEAFF. The DNA for the CDR3 is TGTGCCAGCAGCGTACAGGGGGGACTCGCTGAAGCTTTCTTT. This chain uses TRBV14 with TRBJ1-1; TRBD1 matches 8 bases. Trimming took 5 bases from V and 6 from J; bases not matched to a gene: 8. The CDR3 runs to 14 residues. CDR1 SGHDN and CDR2 FVKESK come from the germline V gene.

The chain combines TRBV10-3 with TRBJ2-3; the D is unclear. Germline values: CDR1 ENHRY, CDR2 SYGVKD. CDR3 length equals 13 residues. The V gene lost 3 bases and the J gene lost 5 bases, with 9 bases spanning the gap. DNA of the CDR3: TGTGCCATCAGTGATCTCCATAAAGATACGCAGTATTTT. This gives the protein CAISDLHKDTQYF.

The sample holds one count of this clone. The chain carries TRBV5-1 and TRBJ2-7; D unresolved. This CDR3 has 15 residues. With 0 bases removed from V and 0 bases from J, the gap between germline ends came to 10 bases. Germline CDR1 reads SGHRS; CDR2 reads YFSETQ. Here the CDR3 DNA reads TGCGCCAGCAGCTTGGGAGGCAGCCACTCCTACGAGCAGTACTTC. Its protein product is CASSLGGSHSYEQYF. Full variable domain (outside the CDR3, taken from reference TRBV5-1 and TRBJ2-7): KAGVTQTPRYLIKTRGQQVTLSCSPISGHRSVSWYQQTPGQGLQFLFEYFSETQRNKGNFPGRFSGRQFSNSRSEMNVSTLELGDSALYLCASSLGGSHSYEQYFGPGTRLTVT.

The genes are TRBV11-2 and TRBJ1-1; maybe TRBD1 (5 bases). CDR3 length: 15 amino acids. CDR1 and CDR2 (germline): SGHAT, FQNNGV. V gave up 5 bases and J gave up 3 bases, with 16 bases separating them. CDR3 loop: CASSLKPGGDTEAFF. CDR3 nucleotide sequence: TGTGCCAGCAGCCTAAAACCGGGGGGGGACACTGAAGCTTTCTTT.

Regarding this clone: Different DNA sequences within this sample yield the same CDR3. V usage is TRBV6-6 and J usage is TRBJ1-5, with D unclear. This CDR3 is 15 amino acids long. In germline, CDR1 is MNHNY, CDR2 SVGAGI (reference sequence). V was clipped by 0 bases and J by 0 bases, with 6 bases between them. CDR3 DNA sequence: TGTGCCAGCAGTTACTCGGGCGGTAGCAATCAGCCCCAGCATTTT. Protein product: CASSYSGGSNQPQHF.

The chain links TRBV5-1 to TRBJ2-2; TRBD1 might be the D (7 bases). Trimming pared 4 bases from V and 6 bases from J, leaving 10 bases between. Germline V gene data show CDR1 as SGHRS and CDR2 as YFSETQ. The CDR3 is 13 amino acids. CDR3 coding DNA: TGCGCCAGCAGCCGGGGGACAGCCGGGGAGCTGTTTTTT. Protein sequence: CASSRGTAGELFF.

This chain connects TRBV5-1 to TRBJ1-2; 8 bases are a match to TRBD1. The CDR3 extends over 13 amino acids. CDR1 and CDR2 (germline): SGHRS, YFSETQ. Trimming at V came to 0 bases and at J to 6 bases, leaving 1 base not matched to a gene. This chain's CDR3 is CASSLDRGDGYTF. CDR3 in DNA: TGCGCCAGCAGCTTGGACAGGGGGGATGGCTACACCTTC.

This sequence joins TRBV19 and TRBJ2-4; TRBD2 agrees at 10 bases. This CDR3 has 18 residues. The germline V gene encodes CDR1 LNHDA and CDR2 SQIVND (reference sequence). Germline trimming cut 5 bases from V and 0 bases from J; bases unmatched to any gene: 10. Here the CDR3 reads CASSPRTSGALAKNIQYF. The DNA for the CDR3 is TGTGCCAGTAGTCCGAGGACTAGCGGCGCCCTAGCCAAAAACATTCAGTACTTC. Complete variable domain (other parts from reference TRBV19 and TRBJ2-4): DGGITQSPKYLFRKEGQNVTLSCEQNLNHDAMYWYRQDPGQGLRLIYYSQIVNDFQKGDIAEGYSVSREKKESFPLTVTSAQKNPTAFYLCASSPRTSGALAKNIQYFGAGTRLSVL.

The V call is TRBV6-1, the J call TRBJ2-1, with 10 bases that match TRBD2. CDR1 MNHNS and CDR2 SASEGT come from the germline V gene. Unmatched junction bases numbered 10, after V lost 7 bases and J lost 7 bases. There are 15 residues in the CDR3. The CDR3 here is CASISGRAGENEQFF. CDR3 nucleotides: TGTGCCAGCATAAGCGGGAGGGCCGGAGAGAATGAGCAGTTCTTC.

The chain links TRBV7-9 to TRBJ2-2, with TRBD1 identical over 7 bases. The germline V gene encodes CDR1 SEHNR and CDR2 FQNEAQ (reference sequence). Losses at the gene ends were 1 base for V and 4 bases for J; bases not matched to a gene: 0. This CDR3 has 14 residues. The CDR3 coding sequence is TGTGCCAGCAGCTTAGGGGACAGCACCGGGGAGCTGTTTTTT. Translating gives CASSLGDSTGELFF.

This clone was counted once. The gene calls are TRBV7-8 and TRBJ2-2; 8 nucleotides align to TRBD1. CDR3 size: 15 residues. Losses at the gene ends were 5 bases for V and 7 bases for J; bases not matched to a gene: 9. Germline CDR1 SGHVS, CDR2 FQNEAQ. The DNA for the CDR3 is TGTGCCAGCAGCCAGCCTGGACAGGGAGTCGGGGAGCTGTTTTTT. Its translation: CASSQPGQGVGELFF.

The J gene is TRBJ2-5, the V gene TRBV2; either TRBD1 or TRBD2 may fit D (6 bases each). Trimming cost V 7 bases and J 5 bases, with 17 bases left between them. Germline V gene sequence: CDR1 SNHLY, CDR2 FYNNEI. The CDR3 consists of 14 residues. CDR3 sequence reads: CASTRGGWRETQYF. The CDR3 DNA follows: TGTGCCAGCACCAGGGGAGGCTGGAGGGAGACCCAGTACTTC.

This clone has only a few counts. Here the CDR3 reads CASSQGPTNEKLFF. CDR3 bases: TGTGCCAGCAGCCAGGGACCAACTAATGAAAAACTGTTTTTT. V is TRBV7-9 and J is TRBJ1-4; D is possibly TRBD1 (5 bases). V lost 5 bases, J lost 0 bases, and 7 bases lay in between. The CDR3 spans 14 residues. The germline gives CDR1 SEHNR, CDR2 FQNEAQ (reference sequence).

The chain combines TRBV7-9 with TRBJ2-2; 7 bases line up with TRBD2. The J segment lost 0 bases and the V segment lost 1 base, leaving 2 bases of the junction unmatched. The CDR3 spans 16 residues. CDR1 is SEHNR and CDR2 is FQNEAQ in the germline V gene (reference sequence). For the CDR3, the DNA is TGTGCCAGCAGCTTAGTCGCGGGGGCGAACACCGGGGAGCTGTTTTTT. Translation: CASSLVAGANTGELFF.

Worth noting for this clone: This sample includes further DNA sequences coding for the same CDR3. The chain joins TRBV28 to TRBJ2-7; the D gene is possibly TRBD1 (6 bases). Germline V gene sequence: CDR1 MDHEN, CDR2 SYDVKM. Trimming cost V 5 bases and J 4 bases, with 9 bases left between them. CDR3 length: 12 residues. CDR3 sequence (DNA): TGTGCCAGCAGTGGACAGCTTTACGAGCAGTACTTC. Translated: CASSGQLYEQYF.

Here the CDR3 DNA reads TGCAGCGTCGCAGGGGTTTTCGCCAACACCATATATTTT. Encoded protein: CSVAGVFANTIYF. The rearrangement joins TRBV29-1 to TRBJ1-3, with D tentatively TRBD1 (6 bases). Germline CDR1 reads SQVTM; CDR2 reads ANQGSEA. Trimming shortened V by 6 bases and J by 7 bases, and 16 bases separated the two germline ends. CDR3 length: 13 amino acids.

This clone was counted once. V gene TRBV29-1 combines with J gene TRBJ2-4; no firm D call. The length of the CDR3 is 13 residues. Germline values: CDR1 SQVTM, CDR2 ANQGSEA. Trimming cost V 1 base and J 0 bases, with 4 bases left between them. CDR3 sequence reads: CSVEGLAKNIQYF. CDR3 DNA: TGCAGCGTTGAAGGCCTAGCCAAAAACATTCAGTACTTC.